This T cell receptor (beta chain) was obtained from a study of OX40 agonist ivuxolimab in advanced cancers. About the research overall: All patients had ivuxolimab intravenously every 2 weeks at 0.01 to 10 mg/kg. Participants could have had prior anti-PD-1, anti-PD-L1 or anti-CTLA-4 therapy, and less than 45% had some.

A few counts support this clone. The target antigen is unknown. This table comes from immunoSEQ multiplex PCR, and its TCRdb copy is limited to in-frame clones, with some not included. The sample contains tens of thousands of clones, 80% to 85% of which appear only once. Study results and limitations: Doses of 0.1 to 3.0 mg/kg were accompanied by clonal expansion of CD4+ and CD8+ blood T cells by week 6.

The V segment lost 6 bases and the J segment 6 bases; nucleotides outside the gene matches: 11. This CDR3 has 15 residues. Germline CDR1 is SNHLY and CDR2 is FYNNEI. The clonotype comes from an adult with an advanced solid tumor such as melanoma, head and neck, liver or kidney cancer. This chain links TRBV2 with TRBJ2-3, with 8 bases that match TRBD2. The source material was CD4+ or CD8+ T cells sorted from blood, sampled in a trial of the OX40 agonist ivuxolimab. The DNA for the CDR3 is TGTGCCAGCAGCGAGACTAGCGATGGTCGCGATACGCAGTATTTT. Translated: CASSETSDGRDTQYF.